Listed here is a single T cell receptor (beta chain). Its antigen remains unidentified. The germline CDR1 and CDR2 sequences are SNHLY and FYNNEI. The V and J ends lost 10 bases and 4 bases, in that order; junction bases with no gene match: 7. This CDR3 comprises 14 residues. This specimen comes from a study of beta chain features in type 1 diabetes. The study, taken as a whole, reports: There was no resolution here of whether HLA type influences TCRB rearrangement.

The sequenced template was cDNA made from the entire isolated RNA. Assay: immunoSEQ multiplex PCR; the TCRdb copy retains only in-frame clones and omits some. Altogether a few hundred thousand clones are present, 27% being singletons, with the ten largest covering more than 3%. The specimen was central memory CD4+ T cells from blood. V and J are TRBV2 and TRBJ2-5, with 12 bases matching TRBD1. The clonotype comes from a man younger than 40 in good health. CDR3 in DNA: TGTGCCACAGAGCGGGACAGGGGGCGAGAGACCCAGTACTTC. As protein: CATERDRGRETQYF. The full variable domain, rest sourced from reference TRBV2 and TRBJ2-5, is EPEVTQTPSHQVTQMGQEVILRCVPISNHLYFYWYRQILGQKVEFLVSFYNNEISEKSEIFDDQFSVERPDGSNFTLKIRSTKLEDSAMYFCATERDRGRETQYFGPGTRLLVL.